Described below is a single T cell receptor beta chain sequence and its context. Its antigen is unidentified. The sample is drawn from a study of T cell responses to AZD1222 COVID-19 vaccine. About the research overall: Samples with a second dose at about 4 or about 12 weeks were pooled together.

General study points: Researchers took repertoire samples only after the peak T cell response had come. Clonal diversity may have been underestimated, and the donors were mostly white British, with more females than males.

The table came from immunoSEQ multiplex PCR; TCRdb's copy has only in-frame clones and leaves some out. The sample has roughly 120,000 clones, approximately 94% seen once; the top ten hold roughly 7.2%. Germline CDR1 reads SGHVS; CDR2 reads FQNEAQ. Trimming shortened V by 5 bases and J by 5 bases, and 15 bases separated the two germline ends. The CDR3 spans 14 residues. This TCR came from an adult in good health. The chain recombines TRBV7-8 with TRBJ2-5, with a weak D call TRBD1 (6 bases). Specimen: peripheral blood, collected on day 0 of AZD1222 vaccination. The CDR3 region is CASSQGRLGETQYF. CDR3 in DNA: TGTGCCAGCAGCCAGGGGCGACTTGGGGAGACCCAGTACTTC.